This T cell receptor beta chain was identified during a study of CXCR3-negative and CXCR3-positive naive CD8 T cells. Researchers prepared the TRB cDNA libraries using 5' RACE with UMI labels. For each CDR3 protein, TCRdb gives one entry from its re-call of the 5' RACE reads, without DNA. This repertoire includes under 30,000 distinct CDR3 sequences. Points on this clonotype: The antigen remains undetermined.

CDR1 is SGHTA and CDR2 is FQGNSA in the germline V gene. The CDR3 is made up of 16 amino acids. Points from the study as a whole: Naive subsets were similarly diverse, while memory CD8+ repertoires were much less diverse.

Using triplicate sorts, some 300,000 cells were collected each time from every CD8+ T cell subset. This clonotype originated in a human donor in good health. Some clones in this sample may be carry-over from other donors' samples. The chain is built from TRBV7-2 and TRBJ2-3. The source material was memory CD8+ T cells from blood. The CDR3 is CASSLALGWSTDTQYF.